One sample yielded the 8 T cell receptor beta chains listed below, sequenced in a study of blood T cell repertoires in COVID-19 (dated by TCRdb to 2018 to 2020). Libraries were made using the immunoSEQ multiplex PCR assay. Not all clones reach the TCRdb copy of this immuneACCESS table, which keeps in-frame sequences only. Checked studies attribute under half of the gap to unresolved V genes and leave the rest unexplained. In this sample the table shows approximately 58,000 clones, approximately 75% of which occur a single time. The ten largest clones add up to 30% to 40% of the sample. Sequences were obtained from peripheral blood. The receptors derive from a man aged 60-69 years with COVID-19, enrolled during active disease.

The genes are TRBV2 and TRBJ1-4; 9 nucleotides match TRBD1. The CDR3 contains 14 residues. Germline lookup yields CDR1 SNHLY and CDR2 FYNNEI. V trimming: 6 bases; J trimming: 4 bases; junction bases outside the gene matches: 3. The CDR3: CASRGTGINEKLFF. For the CDR3, the DNA is TGTGCCAGCAGGGGGACAGGGATTAATGAAAAACTGTTTTTT.

V usage is TRBV5-4 and J usage is TRBJ1-2, with D maybe TRBD1 (6 bases). V lost 1 base to trimming and J lost 8 bases, with 21 bases between them. There are 16 residues in the CDR3. Looked up from germline, CDR1 is SGHNT and CDR2 is YYREEE (reference sequence). The CDR3 DNA sequence: TGTGCCAGCAGCTTGTCAAAGGGGGTGGGTATGAAGGGCTACACCTTC. As protein: CASSLSKGVGMKGYTF.

This clone was counted only a few times. The chain has TRBV18 and TRBJ1-1; 9 nucleotides match TRBD1. CDR3 length: 16 residues. Germline CDR1 reads KGHSH; CDR2 reads LQKENI. The V gene end was trimmed by 3 bases and the J gene end by 2 bases; junction bases not matched to a gene: 7. The CDR3 DNA follows: TGTGCCAGCTCACCGCTACCGGGACAGGGTAACACTGAAGCTTTCTTT. Its protein is CASSPLPGQGNTEAFF.

The J gene is TRBJ2-7, the V gene TRBV29-1, with 10 bases aligning to TRBD2. The germline CDR1 and CDR2 sequences are SQVTM and ANQGSEA. The CDR3 is made up of 15 amino acids. The V gene end was trimmed by 7 bases and the J gene end by 5 bases; junction bases not matched to a gene: 14. In nucleotides, the CDR3 is TGCAGCGGGATTAGCGGGGGGCCTGCGGGCGACGAGCAGTACTTC. It codes for CSGISGGPAGDEQYF.

This clone is a singleton in its sample. The V and J genes are TRBV6-1 and TRBJ1-2; D might be TRBD1 (5 bases). Germline V gene data show CDR1 as MNHNS and CDR2 as SASEGT. Trimming cost V 3 bases and J 4 bases, with 18 bases left between them. The CDR3 is made up of 16 amino acids. Here the CDR3 reads CASSETEGPQSYGYTF. The CDR3 coding sequence is TGTGCCAGCAGTGAGACGGAGGGACCTCAAAGCTATGGCTACACCTTC.

In DNA, the CDR3 is TGCGCCAGCAGCTTGGCCCGGGAGAACACTGAAGCTTTCTTT. Protein product: CASSLARENTEAFF. The chain employs TRBV5-1 and TRBJ1-1; D unresolved. Germline lookup yields CDR1 SGHRS and CDR2 YFSETQ. V lost 0 bases, J lost 1 base, and 7 bases lay in between. The CDR3 extends over 14 amino acids.

V gene TRBV5-1 combines with J gene TRBJ2-7; the match to TRBD1 covers 9 bases. CDR1 is SGHRS, CDR2 YFSETQ, per germline. With V trimmed by 7 bases and J by 8 bases, 10 bases remained unmatched. This CDR3 has 13 residues. The CDR3 DNA reads TGCGCCAGCCGTCCCGGGACAGGGTCAAAGCAGTACTTC. Translating it yields CASRPGTGSKQYF.

This rearrangement joins TRBV5-1 to TRBJ2-6, with D perhaps matching TRBD1 (5 bases). This CDR3 spans 16 amino acids. Trimming shortened V by 4 bases and J by 0 bases, and 11 bases separated the two germline ends. CDR1 is SGHRS, CDR2 YFSETQ, per germline. The chain's CDR3 is CASSSPGNSGANVLTF. CDR3 DNA sequence: TGCGCCAGCAGCAGCCCAGGGAACTCTGGGGCCAACGTCCTGACTTTC.